Listed below are T cell receptor beta chains from one sample, sequenced in a study of T cells in Graves' hyperthyroidism and ophthalmopathy. A single record per CDR3 protein comes from TCRdb applying MiXCR to the multiplex PCR reads. The data show around 600,000 distinct CDR3 sequences, with 14% seen just once and approximately 6.4% held by the top ten. The sequencing input was blood. Receptors originate from a woman aged 18-29 years with Graves' ophthalmopathy. Each CDR3 is given with its conserved first and last residue. Fields, in order: clone size, D gene, V gene, J gene, CDR3 DNA, CDR3 protein. The D gene is left open where the match is weak. The size field is filled for only some rows; it gives once, few, many or a size class.

clone_size: .; d_call: TRBD2; v_call: TRBV5-1; j_call: TRBJ2-7; cdr3_nt: TGCGCCAGCAGCCAGGCCGGGACTAGCATCTACGAGCAGTACTTC; cdr3_aa: CASSQAGTSIYEQYF
clone_size: many; d_call: .; v_call: TRBV12-3/TRBV12-4; j_call: TRBJ1-1; cdr3_nt: TGTGCCAGCAGTTTCGGGGCAGGGCCTCTCACTGAAGCTTTCTTT; cdr3_aa: CASSFGAGPLTEAFF
clone_size: many; d_call: .; v_call: TRBV2; j_call: TRBJ2-1; cdr3_nt: TGTGCCAGCAGCCGGGACCGAGGGGATGAGCAGTTCTTC; cdr3_aa: CASSRDRGDEQFF
clone_size: many; d_call: TRBD1; v_call: TRBV7-8; j_call: TRBJ2-7; cdr3_nt: TGTGCCAGCAGGCCGGGACAGGATGGCTACGAGCAGTACTTC; cdr3_aa: CASRPGQDGYEQYF
clone_size: .; d_call: TRBD1; v_call: TRBV9; j_call: TRBJ1-2; cdr3_nt: TGTGCCAGCAGCGAACAGGACAGGGGAAGGGATGGCTACACCTTC; cdr3_aa: CASSEQDRGRDGYTF
clone_size: many; d_call: TRBD1; v_call: TRBV6-1; j_call: TRBJ1-2; cdr3_nt: TGTGCCAGCAGGGCCGGGACAGTGTCATCCGCCTATGGCTACACCTTC; cdr3_aa: CASRAGTVSSAYGYTF
clone_size: few; d_call: TRBD2; v_call: TRBV11-3; j_call: TRBJ2-7; cdr3_nt: TGTGCCAGCAGCCCGGGACTAGCGGGAGGAGCCCCTACGACGAGGCAGTACTTC; cdr3_aa: CASSPGLAGGAPTTRQYF
clone_size: many; d_call: TRBD2; v_call: TRBV7-2; j_call: TRBJ2-5; cdr3_nt: TGTGCCAGCAGCTCCGGACTAGCGGGAGGGCGAGAGACCCAGTACTTC; cdr3_aa: CASSSGLAGGRETQYF
clone_size: .; d_call: TRBD2; v_call: TRBV15; j_call: TRBJ2-1; cdr3_nt: TGTGCCACCAGCTCTCGGGGGACTAGCGGGAGGTACAATGAGCAGTTCTTC; cdr3_aa: CATSSRGTSGRYNEQFF
clone_size: many; d_call: .; v_call: TRBV30; j_call: TRBJ2-1; cdr3_nt: TGTGCCTGGAGTGTTGGGGGGACAAGTTACAATGAGCAGTTCTTC; cdr3_aa: CAWSVGGTSYNEQFF
clone_size: many; d_call: .; v_call: TRBV10-3; j_call: TRBJ1-3; cdr3_nt: TGTGCCATCCTCTCTGGAAACACCATATATTTT; cdr3_aa: CAILSGNTIYF
clone_size: .; d_call: TRBD1; v_call: TRBV9; j_call: TRBJ1-1; cdr3_nt: TGTGCCAGCAGCGCGAGCAGGGGGGGGTATACTGAAGCTTTCTTT; cdr3_aa: CASSASRGGYTEAFF
clone_size: .; d_call: .; v_call: TRBV4-1; j_call: TRBJ1-1; cdr3_nt: TGCGCCAGCAGCCAAGGTGAACAGCCGAACACTGAAGCTTTCTTT; cdr3_aa: CASSQGEQPNTEAFF
clone_size: .; d_call: TRBD2; v_call: TRBV24-1; j_call: TRBJ2-7; cdr3_nt: TGTGCCACCAGTGATCCTTGGCGGGGGGGCGAGCAGTACTTC; cdr3_aa: CATSDPWRGGEQYF
clone_size: many; d_call: .; v_call: TRBV25-1; j_call: TRBJ2-7; cdr3_nt: TGTGCCAGCAGTGAATCTCTGAGCGGGCTATTCTACGAGCAGTACTTC; cdr3_aa: CASSESLSGLFYEQYF
clone_size: many; d_call: .; v_call: TRBV28; j_call: TRBJ1-2; cdr3_nt: TGTGCCAGCGGGGGGCTCTATGGCTACACCTTC; cdr3_aa: CASGGLYGYTF